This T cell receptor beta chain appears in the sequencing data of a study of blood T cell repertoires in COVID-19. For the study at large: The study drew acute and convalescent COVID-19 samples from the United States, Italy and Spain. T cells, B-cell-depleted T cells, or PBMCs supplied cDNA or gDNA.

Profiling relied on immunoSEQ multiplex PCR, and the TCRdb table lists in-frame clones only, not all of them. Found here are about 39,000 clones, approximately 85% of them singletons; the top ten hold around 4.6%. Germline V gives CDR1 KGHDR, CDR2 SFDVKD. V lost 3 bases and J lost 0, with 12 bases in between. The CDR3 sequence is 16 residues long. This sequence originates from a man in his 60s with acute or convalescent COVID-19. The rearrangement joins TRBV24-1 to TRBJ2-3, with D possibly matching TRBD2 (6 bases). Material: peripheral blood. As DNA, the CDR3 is TGTGCCACCAGTGATCCCGGGAGCGGTAGCACAGATACGCAGTATTTT. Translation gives CATSDPGSGSTDTQYF.